The 18 T cell receptor beta chains given below trace back to one sample, sequenced in a study of blood T cell repertoires in COVID-19. TCRdb's copy holds only in-frame clones and misses some; the assay was immunoSEQ multiplex PCR. The sample lists about 20,000 clones, about nine tenths occurring once. The sequenced sample was peripheral blood. These receptors were taken from a human donor in a cohort sampled during active COVID-19.

The rearrangement uses TRBV20-1 and TRBJ1-2; 8 bases match TRBD1. There are 11 residues in the CDR3. Losses at the gene ends were 8 bases for V and 9 bases for J; bases not matched to a gene: 8. Germline values: CDR1 DFQATT, CDR2 SNEGSKA (reference sequence). In DNA, the CDR3 is TGCAGTCCCGGACAGGGTATGAGCTACACCTTC. Translating gives CSPGQGMSYTF.

The chain couples TRBV18 to TRBJ2-1; the match to TRBD1 covers 8 bases. Germline CDR1 reads KGHSH; CDR2 reads LQKENI. Trimming cost V 2 bases and J 6 bases; bases outside gene matches: 3. This CDR3 comprises 14 residues. Here the CDR3 DNA reads TGTGCCAGCTCACCAGGGACAGGACCCAATGAGCAGTTCTTC. This gives the protein CASSPGTGPNEQFF.

J is TRBJ2-7 and V is TRBV21-1; TRBD1, the D gene given by the table, was not confirmed from the DNA. TRBV21-1 is assigned pseudogene status. The CDR3 consists of 16 residues. Here the CDR3 reads CASSNGPGQFHYEQYF. In DNA form, the CDR3 reads TGTGCCAGCAGCAATGGACCGGGACAGTTCCACTACGAGCAGTACTTC.

The chain employs TRBV19 and TRBJ1-2; 9 bases match TRBD1. Germline CDR1 LNHDA, CDR2 SQIVND (reference sequence). V trimming: 4 bases; J trimming: 7 bases; junction bases outside the gene matches: 4. This CDR3 contains 13 residues. The CDR3 reads CASSRGQGPGYTF. The CDR3 DNA sequence: TGTGCCAGTAGTAGAGGACAGGGGCCTGGCTACACCTTC.

The chain recombines TRBV7-9 with TRBJ1-1; D uncertain. CDR3 length: 14 amino acids. Germline assignment: CDR1 SEHNR and CDR2 FQNEAQ (reference sequence). The V end was cut by 3 bases, the J end by 0 bases, with 8 bases between. CDR3: CASSFGFMNTEAFF. Here the CDR3 DNA reads TGTGCCAGCAGCTTCGGGTTCATGAACACTGAAGCTTTCTTT.

The chain carries TRBV5-1 and TRBJ2-2, with D perhaps TRBD2 (5 bases). CDR3 length: 13 residues. The V end lost 4 bases, the J end lost 7 bases, and 11 bases lay between the germline ends. Germline CDR1 reads SGHRS; CDR2 reads YFSETQ. CDR3 loop: CASSQDLGGELFF. The CDR3 DNA sequence: TGCGCCAGCAGCCAGGACTTGGGCGGGGAGCTGTTTTTT.

The genes are TRBV12-3 or TRBV12-4 and TRBJ1-5, with D maybe TRBD1 (6 bases). V was pared by 5 bases and J by 3 bases, with 8 bases between. The CDR3 covers 13 residues. CDR3 sequence: CASSQGSNQPQHF. Written as DNA, the CDR3 is TGTGCCAGCAGTCAGGGGTCCAATCAGCCCCAGCATTTT.

The V call is TRBV5-6, the J call TRBJ1-4, with a possible D match to TRBD1 (6 bases). V was trimmed by 4 bases and J by 14 bases, leaving 24 bases between them. CDR3 length: 15 residues. The germline gives CDR1 SGHDT, CDR2 YYEEEE. The CDR3 is CASSPWDIEGRRLFF. CDR3 bases: TGTGCCAGCAGCCCCTGGGACATCGAGGGTCGTCGGCTGTTTTTT.

V usage is TRBV9 and J usage is TRBJ2-7; D may be TRBD1 (6 bases). The germline V gene has CDR1 SGDLS and CDR2 YYNGEE. Trimming shortened V by 4 bases and J by 2 bases, and 13 bases separated the two germline ends. The CDR3 consists of 14 residues. CDR3 region: CASSTEDRPYEQYF. DNA for the CDR3: TGTGCCAGCAGCACAGAGGACAGACCCTACGAGCAGTACTTC.

The V and J genes are TRBV5-8 and TRBJ2-6; D is unresolved. The CDR3 runs to 17 residues. Trimming took off 0 bases at V and 0 bases at J, with 10 bases between the two ends. The germline V gene has CDR1 SGHTS and CDR2 YDEGEE. The CDR3 DNA is TGTGCCAGCAGCTTGGAAGGCGGCAGCTCTGGGGCCAACGTCCTGACTTTC. This gives the protein CASSLEGGSSGANVLTF.

The V and J genes are TRBV11-2 and TRBJ2-1; 9 bases line up with TRBD2. CDR1 SGHAT and CDR2 FQNNGV come from the germline V gene. The junction had 8 bases not matched to a gene; V was cut back by 5 bases and J by 0 bases. This CDR3 spans 17 amino acids. The CDR3: CASSRRLAVSSYNEQFF. The DNA for the CDR3 is TGTGCCAGCAGCCGGCGACTAGCGGTAAGCTCCTACAATGAGCAGTTCTTC.

J is TRBJ1-2 and V is TRBV6-2 or TRBV6-3; TRBD1 matches at 9 bases. Germline CDR1 and CDR2: MNHEY and SVGEGT. Trimming removed 6 bases from V and 2 bases from J; junction bases left unmatched: 13. The CDR3 covers 17 residues. CDR3 protein: CASSLLVQGAQNYGYTF. The CDR3 nucleotides read TGTGCCAGCAGCCTCCTGGTACAGGGGGCGCAGAACTATGGCTACACCTTC.

The chain is built from TRBV7-9 and TRBJ2-7; TRBD2 is a possible D gene (6 bases). Germline V gene sequence: CDR1 SEHNR, CDR2 FQNEAQ (reference sequence). The CDR3 is 12 amino acids. Trimming took off 5 bases at V and 6 bases at J, with 11 bases between the two ends. CDR3 protein: CASSRPGGEQYF. The CDR3 nucleotides read TGTGCCAGCAGCCGCCCCGGGGGCGAGCAGTACTTC.

The V call is TRBV5-1, the J call TRBJ2-2; D might be TRBD2 (6 bases). The germline gives CDR1 SGHRS, CDR2 YFSETQ. Trimming pared 4 bases from V and 4 bases from J, leaving 17 bases between. The CDR3 sequence is 16 residues long. The CDR3 nucleotides are TGCGCCAGCAGCGGTCTCGGGAGTGCGGGCACCGGGGAGCTGTTTTTT. It is translated as CASSGLGSAGTGELFF.

The CDR3 reads CASSLVARGYEQYF. Here the CDR3 DNA reads TGTGCCAGCAGCTTGGTTGCCAGGGGCTACGAGCAGTACTTC. The chain links TRBV5-6 to TRBJ2-7, with D possibly being TRBD1 (6 bases). Trimming took off 0 bases at V and 3 bases at J, with 10 bases between the two ends. This CDR3 is built from 14 residues. Germline-derived CDR1 and CDR2 are SGHDT and YYEEEE.

The rearrangement joins TRBV5-1 to TRBJ2-5; D gene uncertain. CDR3 length equals 13 residues. Germline values: CDR1 SGHRS, CDR2 YFSETQ. Trimming left V 0 bases short and J 9 bases short, with 12 bases between. CDR3 sequence reads: CASSLDSTGSQYF. The CDR3 nucleotides are TGCGCCAGCAGCTTGGACTCGACTGGGTCCCAGTACTTC.

The chain joins TRBV5-4 to TRBJ2-3; TRBD2 aligns across 7 bases. Trimming removed 5 bases from V and 2 bases from J; junction bases left unmatched: 5. There are 14 residues in the CDR3. Per germline, CDR1 SGHNT and CDR2 YYREEE (reference sequence). CDR3 in amino acids: CASRRSGDTDTQYF. Here the CDR3 DNA reads TGTGCCAGCAGACGGAGCGGGGACACAGATACGCAGTATTTT.

V usage is TRBV21-1 and J usage is TRBJ2-7; the table calls TRBD2, which could not be checked here. TRBV21-1 is termed a pseudogene. The CDR3 is 15 residues long. The CDR3 DNA sequence: TGTGCCAGCACCCCACTAGCGGGAGGGCCAGGTGAGCAGTACTTC. This sequence encodes CASTPLAGGPGEQYF.